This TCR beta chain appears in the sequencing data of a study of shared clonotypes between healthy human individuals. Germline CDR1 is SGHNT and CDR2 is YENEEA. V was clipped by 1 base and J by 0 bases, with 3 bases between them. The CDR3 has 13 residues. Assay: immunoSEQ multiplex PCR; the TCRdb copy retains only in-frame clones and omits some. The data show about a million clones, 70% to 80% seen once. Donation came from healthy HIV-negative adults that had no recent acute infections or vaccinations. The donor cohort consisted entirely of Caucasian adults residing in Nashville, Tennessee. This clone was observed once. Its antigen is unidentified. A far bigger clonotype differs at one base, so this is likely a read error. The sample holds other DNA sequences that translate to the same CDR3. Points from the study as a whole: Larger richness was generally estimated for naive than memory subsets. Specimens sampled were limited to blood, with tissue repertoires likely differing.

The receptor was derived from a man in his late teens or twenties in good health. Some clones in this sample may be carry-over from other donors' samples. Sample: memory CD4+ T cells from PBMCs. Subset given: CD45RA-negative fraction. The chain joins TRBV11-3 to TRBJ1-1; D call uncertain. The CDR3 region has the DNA TGTGCCAGCAGCTTAGGTTTGAACACTGAAGCTTTCTTT. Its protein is CASSLGLNTEAFF.